This T cell receptor beta chain emerged from a study of human T cells and chemical hapten exposure. Study-level information: Diphenylcyclopropenone was administered weekly to the scalp of patients throughout the approximately 25-week study. The study enrolled mostly female patients with alopecia areata, totalis or universalis. General study results and limits: Controls had significantly fewer large CDR3 similarity clusters than were formed by expanded TCRs.

The table lists this clonotype with many counts. The antigen remains unidentified. TCRdb ran MiXCR on the RACE reads and lists one entry per CDR3 protein. The sample holds tens of thousands of distinct CDR3 sequences; approximately 10% are singletons and the top ten take over 2%. Trimming removed 6 bases from V and 0 bases from J, with 14 bases in between. Per the germline V gene, CDR1 is MNHEY and CDR2 is SVGAGI. CDR3 size: 15 residues. As to time point: patch test 2, 6 weeks after DPC sensitization. Treatment noted: therapeutic diphenylcyclopropenone sensitization with weekly scalp DPC. Drawing of blood took place ahead of applying each patch test.

J is TRBJ1-2 and V is TRBV6-5; D possibly corresponds to TRBD1 (6 bases). This TCR was sampled from a man aged 40-49 years with alopecia areata. Some clones in this sample may be carry-over from other donors' samples. The sequences come from whole blood, collected in connection with sensitization to the hapten diphenylcyclopropenone (DPC). CDR3 DNA sequence: TGTGCCAGCAGCCCCGGAGGGGGAGCTAACTATGGCTACACCTTC. This sequence encodes CASSPGGGANYGYTF.